Each of the 8 T cell receptor beta chains below was sequenced from the same sample in a study of human T cells and chemical hapten exposure. From the RACE reads, TCRdb called clonotypes with MiXCR, one entry per CDR3 protein. The sample carries 85,000 to 100,000 distinct CDR3 sequences, 25% to 35% recorded once. Time point reported: patch test 3, about 24 weeks after DPC sensitization. The treatment here: therapeutic diphenylcyclopropenone sensitization with weekly scalp DPC. The specimen was whole blood, collected in connection with sensitization to the hapten diphenylcyclopropenone (DPC). The source is a man aged 40-50 years with alopecia areata. Some clones in this sample may be carry-over from other donors' samples.

V and J are TRBV24-1 and TRBJ2-5; possibly TRBD2 for D (6 bases). Germline V gives CDR1 KGHDR, CDR2 SFDVKD. The ends were cut back, 0 bases at V and 0 bases at J, with 13 bases in the middle. The CDR3 runs 17 residues. The CDR3 DNA reads TGTGCCACCAGTGATTTGGGGGGAGGCCCTGACCAAGAGACCCAGTACTTC. Translated: CATSDLGGGPDQETQYF.

This chain connects TRBV27 to TRBJ2-1, with a weak D call TRBD1 (5 bases). Germline-derived CDR1 and CDR2 are MNHEY and SMNVEV (reference sequence). This CDR3 is built from 16 residues. The V and J ends lost 6 bases and 5 bases respectively, with 20 bases between them. CDR3 loop: CASSPLGLDENNEQFF. CDR3 coding DNA: TGTGCCAGCAGCCCCTTGGGGCTTGACGAGAACAATGAGCAGTTCTTC.

This clonotype has a handful of counts. The chain employs TRBV19 and TRBJ2-1; 10 bases line up with TRBD1. Losses at the gene ends were 5 bases for V and 7 bases for J; bases not matched to a gene: 8. The length of the CDR3 is 15 residues. Germline CDR1 is LNHDA and CDR2 is SQIVND (reference sequence). The CDR3 DNA sequence: TGTGCCAGTAGTGAGGGGACAGGGGCGTGGAATGAGCAGTTCTTC. It translates to CASSEGTGAWNEQFF. Looking up the rest from reference TRBV19 and TRBJ2-1 gives the full variable domain: DGGITQSPKYLFRKEGQNVTLSCEQNLNHDAMYWYRQDPGQGLRLIYYSQIVNDFQKGDIAEGYSVSREKKESFPLTVTSAQKNPTAFYLCASSEGTGAWNEQFFGPGTRLTVL.

The V and J genes are TRBV5-1 and TRBJ1-2; D is unresolved. Germline CDR1 is SGHRS and CDR2 is YFSETQ. The CDR3 is made up of 15 amino acids. Trimming pared 0 bases from V and 1 base from J, leaving 10 bases between. CDR3 in DNA: TGCGCCAGCAGCTTGGTTTTAGGAAATAACTATGGCTACACCTTC. Translating gives CASSLVLGNNYGYTF.

This chain uses TRBV12-3 or TRBV12-4 with TRBJ1-1, with D possibly TRBD1 on 5 matching bases. The CDR3 covers 12 residues. Between the trimmed V and J ends, which lost 6 bases and 6 bases, there was a span of 11 bases. This CDR3 is CASSTQGSEAFF. CDR3 nucleotides: TGTGCCAGCAGCACCCAGGGCTCTGAAGCTTTCTTT.

V and J are TRBV2 and TRBJ1-1; TRBD1 aligns across 7 bases. Germline assignment: CDR1 SNHLY and CDR2 FYNNEI. J gave up 1 base and V 5 bases, and 13 bases lay outside the gene matches. The CDR3 covers 17 residues. CDR3 sequence reads: CASSTRSGTVENTEAFF. The CDR3 coding sequence is TGTGCCAGCAGTACCCGCTCCGGGACAGTCGAGAACACTGAAGCTTTCTTT.

V and J are TRBV24-1 and TRBJ1-1, with D possibly being TRBD1 (5 bases). Germline loops: CDR1 KGHDR, CDR2 SFDVKD. Trimming left V 2 bases short and J 5 bases short, with 8 bases between. There are 13 residues in the CDR3. DNA of the CDR3: TGTGCCACCAGTGATTGGGGGGGTACTGAAGCTTTCTTT. Protein: CATSDWGGTEAFF.

This clonotype was seen a single time. CDR3 sequence: CAVRGLAGTDTQYF. Here the CDR3 DNA reads TGTGCCGTCAGGGGACTAGCGGGCACAGATACGCAGTATTTT. The genes are TRBV28 and TRBJ2-3; 11 bases align to TRBD2. The CDR3 has 14 residues. V gave up 11 bases and J gave up 1 base; unmatched junction bases: 5. Germline V gene lookup returns CDR1 MDHEN and CDR2 SYDVKM.